This T cell receptor (beta chain) comes out of a study of shared clonotypes between healthy human individuals. Study results and limitations: The study drew on few donors, limiting represented genetic and exposure-history diversity. An anticipated effect of sequencing depth on clonotype sharing among donors was recognized.

In the case of this clone: The antigen remains unidentified.

Genomic DNA from each subset was divided evenly over several immunoSEQ plates. Under the authors' procedure: Filtering differed because ImmunoSEQ produced junction-only sequences that carried no quality scores. Generated by immunoSEQ multiplex PCR, the TCRdb table keeps only in-frame clones and is missing some. From that table come the V and J calls and clone size; the DNA was used to work out D and trimming. The sample yields 2 million or so clones, 85% to 95% seen once. What was sequenced was naive CD4+ T cells sorted from blood. The subset here: CD45RA+ positively selected. This clonotype originated in a man between 18 and 35 years old in good health.

CDR3 loop: CASSLLAGEHEQYF. In DNA, the CDR3 is TGTGCCAGCAGCTTACTAGCGGGAGAACATGAGCAGTACTTC. This chain uses TRBV7-2 with TRBJ2-7; 10 bases align to TRBD2. Germline V gene lookup returns CDR1 SGHTA and CDR2 FQGNSA. Germline trimming cut 2 bases from V and 7 bases from J; bases unmatched to any gene: 5. The length of the CDR3 is 14 residues.